This passage covers 26 T cell receptor beta chains from one sample sequenced in a study of T-cell reconstitution after alpha-beta-depleted transplantation in children. As it was prepared, the TCRbeta library received unique molecular identifiers. Using its own MiXCR run on the PCR reads, TCRdb lists one record per CDR3 protein. This table holds a few hundred thousand distinct CDR3 sequences, about 9.6% found once. Sample: PBMCs from the stem cell graft donor, taken from the stem cell graft. These TCRs come from a human donor who donated a stem cell graft to a child with SCID.

This clonotype was seen many times. This rearrangement joins TRBV20-1 to TRBJ2-7; 9 bases line up with TRBD2. Trimming took 3 bases from V and 0 from J; bases not matched to a gene: 3. The germline CDR1 and CDR2 sequences are DFQATT and SNEGSKA (reference sequence). The CDR3 has 14 residues. The CDR3 loop is CSARSSGDSYEQYF. The CDR3 DNA sequence: TGCAGTGCTAGGTCTAGCGGGGACTCCTACGAGCAGTACTTC.

In its sample, this clonotype was seen many times. The chain joins TRBV5-6 to TRBJ2-5; 9 nucleotides line up with TRBD1. The CDR3 loop spans 15 amino acids. V was pared by 3 bases and J by 3 bases, with 6 bases of the junction left unmatched. Per the germline V gene, CDR1 is SGHDT and CDR2 is YYEEEE. The CDR3 coding sequence is TGTGCCAGCAGCTCTCTAGACAGGGGGAAAGAGACCCAGTACTTC. This encodes CASSSLDRGKETQYF.

This clonotype was recorded many times. The chain couples TRBV24-1 to TRBJ2-3, with D perhaps being TRBD1 or TRBD2 (5 bases each). Germline V gene lookup returns CDR1 KGHDR and CDR2 SFDVKD. CDR3 length: 15 residues. V shed 0 bases and J shed 3 bases, with 9 bases lying between them. DNA of the CDR3: TGTGCCACCAGTGATTTGGGGGACGAGACAGATACGCAGTATTTT. As protein: CATSDLGDETDTQYF.

This clonotype showed up many times. This sequence joins TRBV10-3 and TRBJ1-4; D remains ambiguous. Trimming pared 2 bases from V and 5 bases from J, leaving 6 bases between. CDR1 ENHRY and CDR2 SYGVKD come from the germline V gene. The CDR3 sequence is 13 residues long. CDR3: CAISENWNEKLFF. The CDR3, as DNA: TGTGCCATCAGTGAGAATTGGAATGAAAAACTGTTTTTT.

This clonotype came up many times. This chain uses TRBV5-1 with TRBJ2-2; D call uncertain. The CDR3 sequence is 12 residues long. V lost 3 bases, J lost 0 bases, and 0 bases lay in between. CDR1 is SGHRS and CDR2 is YFSETQ in the germline V gene. CDR3 coding DNA: TGCGCCAGCAGCTCGAACACCGGGGAGCTGTTTTTT. This sequence encodes CASSSNTGELFF. The entire variable domain, with the rest obtained from reference TRBV5-1 and TRBJ2-2, is as follows: KAGVTQTPRYLIKTRGQQVTLSCSPISGHRSVSWYQQTPGQGLQFLFEYFSETQRNKGNFPGRFSGRQFSNSRSEMNVSTLELGDSALYLCASSSNTGELFFGEGSRLTVL.

This clonotype was detected many times. This chain joins TRBV5-1 and TRBJ2-2; 10 bases map to TRBD1. The junction had 4 bases not matched to a gene; V was cut back by 5 bases and J by 3 bases. Germline CDR1 reads SGHRS; CDR2 reads YFSETQ. CDR3 size: 15 residues. CDR3 nucleotides: TGCGCCAGCAGACTAGGACAGGGGGACACCGGGGAGCTGTTTTTT. This gives the protein CASRLGQGDTGELFF.

This chain links TRBV7-2 with TRBJ2-3; 10 bases are shared with TRBD2. Germline trimming cut 5 bases from V and 1 base from J; bases unmatched to any gene: 6. The CDR3 extends over 16 amino acids. Germline assignment: CDR1 SGHTA and CDR2 FQGNSA. CDR3 in DNA: TGTGCCAGCAGCGGAGTAGGGACTAGCGGCACAGATACGCAGTATTTT. This sequence encodes CASSGVGTSGTDTQYF.

This clonotype came up many times. The chain recombines TRBV4-1 with TRBJ2-5; tentatively, D is TRBD2 (6 bases). Germline-derived CDR1 and CDR2 are MGHRA and YSYEKL. This CDR3 comprises 15 residues. V was shortened by 5 bases and J by 6 bases, with 19 bases between the two germline ends. The CDR3 DNA sequence: TGCGCCAGCAGCGACCGGGACTGGCTGAATCAGACCCAGTACTTC. Protein sequence: CASSDRDWLNQTQYF.

V usage is TRBV4-1 and J usage is TRBJ2-2; D perhaps matches TRBD1 (6 bases). V lost 4 bases, J lost 5 bases, and 17 bases lay in between. This CDR3 is 16 amino acids long. Per the germline V gene, CDR1 is MGHRA and CDR2 is YSYEKL. CDR3 nucleotide sequence: TGCGCCAGCAGCCTAGCCCAAGCACAGGGAACCGGGGAGCTGTTTTTT. It specifies CASSLAQAQGTGELFF.

This clonotype was seen at least ten times. The V and J genes are TRBV18 and TRBJ1-2; D remains ambiguous. The V gene's germline CDR1 is KGHSH and CDR2 LQKENI. CDR3 length: 13 residues. The ends were cut back, 1 base at V and 2 bases at J, with 5 bases in the middle. CDR3 nucleotides: TGTGCCAGCTCACCACGCGGAAACTATGGCTACACCTTC. This codes for CASSPRGNYGYTF.

This clonotype showed up many times. The gene calls are TRBV7-2 and TRBJ1-1, with D uncertain. The CDR3 has 14 amino acids. V lost 1 base and J lost 5, with 11 bases in between. CDR1 SGHTA and CDR2 FQGNSA come from the germline V gene. The CDR3 sequence is CASSLGGLWTEAFF. In DNA, the CDR3 is TGTGCCAGCAGCTTAGGGGGATTATGGACTGAAGCTTTCTTT.

This clonotype occurred once. V gene TRBV4-2 combines with J gene TRBJ2-7; no definite D call. Trimming removed 1 base at V and 7 bases at J, with 5 bases between. This CDR3 contains 11 residues. Germline lookup yields CDR1 LGHNA and CDR2 YNFKEQ. This CDR3 reads CASSQGREQYF. The DNA for the CDR3 is TGTGCCAGCAGCCAAGGCCGAGAGCAGTACTTC.

This clonotype was counted at least ten times. The chain joins TRBV6-4 to TRBJ2-3, with 9 nucleotides matching TRBD2. The germline CDR1 and CDR2 sequences are MRHNA and SNTAGT. Trimming removed 3 bases from V and 5 bases from J; junction bases left unmatched: 3. CDR3 length equals 14 residues. The CDR3 is CASSERGGGDTQYF. The CDR3 bases are TGTGCCAGCAGTGAGCGGGGGGGCGGAGATACGCAGTATTTT.

This clonotype was recorded at least ten times. The chain has TRBV5-1 and TRBJ1-1; D is ambiguous. The CDR3 runs 14 residues. Germline V gives CDR1 SGHRS, CDR2 YFSETQ. V was shortened by 3 bases and J by 1 base, with 10 bases between the two germline ends. CDR3 DNA: TGCGCCAGCAGCTCCCTTCCGGGGAACACTGAAGCTTTCTTT. Translated: CASSSLPGNTEAFF.

This clonotype was detected ten times or more. J is TRBJ1-1 and V is TRBV29-1; no firm D call. The CDR3 covers 11 residues. Trimming shortened V by 3 bases and J by 6 bases, and 8 bases separated the two germline ends. Germline V gene sequence: CDR1 SQVTM, CDR2 ANQGSEA. The CDR3 spells CSVDSYSEAFF. The CDR3 nucleotides are TGCAGCGTTGATTCATACTCTGAAGCTTTCTTT.

The chain combines TRBV5-1 with TRBJ1-1, with 7 positions matching TRBD1. V shed 1 base, J shed 4 bases, and the junction held 16 bases outside the gene matches. The CDR3 runs to 18 residues. Germline CDR1 reads SGHRS; CDR2 reads YFSETQ. The CDR3 sequence: CASSLYSLRGGGSTEAFF. The CDR3 DNA follows: TGCGCCAGCAGCTTGTACTCCCTCAGGGGGGGGGGTAGCACTGAAGCTTTCTTT.

The chain combines TRBV6-1 with TRBJ2-3, with TRBD1 identical over 11 bases. Germline V lookup: CDR1 MNHNS, CDR2 SASEGT. The CDR3 contains 15 residues. Trimming cost V 0 bases and J 5 bases; bases outside gene matches: 1. The CDR3 region has the DNA TGTGCCAGCAGTGAAGCGGACAGGGGGCGAGATACGCAGTATTTT. It encodes CASSEADRGRDTQYF.

This clonotype came up many times. The rearrangement uses TRBV6-5 and TRBJ2-3; 9 nucleotides agree with TRBD2. Germline V gene data show CDR1 as MNHEY and CDR2 as SVGAGI. CDR3 length: 17 amino acids. V shed 2 bases and J 2 bases; nucleotides not matched to a gene: 8. In DNA form, the CDR3 reads TGTGCCAGCAGTTACCCCAGGAGCGGGGGGACCACAGATACGCAGTATTTT. This encodes CASSYPRSGGTTDTQYF.

In its sample, this clonotype was seen many times. This chain links TRBV20-1 with TRBJ2-3; weak D call: TRBD1 (7 bases). CDR1 and CDR2 from the germline V gene are DFQATT and SNEGSKA (reference sequence). The V and J ends lost 3 bases and 0 bases respectively, with 16 bases between them. The CDR3 contains 16 residues. The CDR3 protein is CSASGAQGTSTDTQYF. CDR3 nucleotides: TGCAGTGCTAGTGGGGCACAGGGGACTAGCACAGATACGCAGTATTTT.

The V call is TRBV5-1, the J call TRBJ1-3; no clear D gene. V was trimmed by 4 bases and J by 4 bases, leaving 15 bases between them. The CDR3 totals 15 residues. The germline CDR1 and CDR2 sequences are SGHRS and YFSETQ. The CDR3 loop is CASSDTPNRGNTIYF. In nucleotides, the CDR3 is TGCGCCAGCAGCGATACTCCCAATCGGGGAAACACCATATATTTT.

The V call is TRBV5-1, the J call TRBJ1-1; 7 nucleotides agree with TRBD1. The germline CDR1 and CDR2 sequences are SGHRS and YFSETQ. Unmatched junction bases numbered 12, after V lost 4 bases and J lost 0 bases. The CDR3 is made up of 17 amino acids. The CDR3 reads CASSTSGTVLMNTEAFF. The CDR3 DNA reads TGCGCCAGCAGCACGTCCGGGACAGTTCTAATGAACACTGAAGCTTTCTTT.

This clonotype came up many times. The V and J genes are TRBV3-1 and TRBJ2-2, with D hard to call. Trimming stripped 2 bases from V and 0 bases from J, with 7 bases between. The CDR3 has 15 amino acids. Per the germline V gene, CDR1 is LGHDT and CDR2 is YNNKEL (reference sequence). The CDR3 DNA reads as TGTGCCAGCAGCCAAAGTACACCGAACACCGGGGAGCTGTTTTTT. It codes for CASSQSTPNTGELFF. The full variable domain, its missing parts supplied by reference TRBV3-1 and TRBJ2-2, is DTAVSQTPKYLVTQMGNDKSIKCEQNLGHDTMYWYKQDSKKFLKIMFSYNNKELIINETVPNRFSPKSPDKAHLNLHINSLELGDSAVYFCASSQSTPNTGELFFGEGSRLTVL.

This clonotype has a count of ten or more. The chain recombines TRBV5-1 with TRBJ1-2; 7 bases fit TRBD1. The CDR3 has 15 amino acids. Germline V lookup: CDR1 SGHRS, CDR2 YFSETQ. The J segment lost 1 base and the V segment lost 0 bases, leaving 3 bases of the junction unmatched. CDR3 sequence (DNA): TGCGCCAGCAGCTTGGTGCAGGGGGATAACTATGGCTACACCTTC. Amino acids: CASSLVQGDNYGYTF.

This clonotype has only a few counts. In DNA form, the CDR3 reads TGTGCCAGCAGCCCAAGGGTCGGATACAATGAGCAGTTCTTC. Its translation: CASSPRVGYNEQFF. The chain couples TRBV7-9 to TRBJ2-1, with unresolved D. Trimming cost V 5 bases and J 4 bases, with 12 bases left between them. Germline V gene sequence: CDR1 SEHNR, CDR2 FQNEAQ (reference sequence). The CDR3 loop spans 14 amino acids.

This clonotype has at least ten counts. J is TRBJ1-2 and V is TRBV4-2; 7 positions match TRBD1. Germline V gene data show CDR1 as LGHNA and CDR2 as YNFKEQ. CDR3 size: 14 residues. V lost 3 bases, J lost 4 bases, and 5 bases stayed unmatched. The CDR3 reads CASSQGDSFYGYTF. The CDR3 DNA sequence: TGTGCCAGCAGCCAGGGGGACAGCTTCTATGGCTACACCTTC.

This clonotype occurred many times. This chain uses TRBV29-1 with TRBJ2-7; D may be TRBD1 (5 bases). Trimming removed 2 bases from V and 2 bases from J, with 10 bases in between. Germline values: CDR1 SQVTM, CDR2 ANQGSEA. CDR3 length: 13 amino acids. The DNA for the CDR3 is TGCAGCGTTGAATACGACAGACCCTACGAGCAGTACTTC. Its translation: CSVEYDRPYEQYF.